A selection of T cell receptor beta chains follows, all from one sample in a study of early T cells in non-severe SARS-CoV-2 infection. MiXCR, applied by TCRdb to the 5' RACE reads, yields one record per CDR3 protein. This table holds under 40,000 distinct CDR3 sequences, roughly 5.7% found once. The sample taken for sequencing was whole blood. Receptors originate from an adult who was a healthcare worker with PCR-confirmed SARS-CoV-2 infection or an uninfected control (not recorded which). CDR3s include the opening cysteine and the closing phenylalanine or tryptophan. D genes are given only for firm matches. Clone size is given for some rows only: seen once, a few or many times, or a class if the clone is expanded.

TRBD1	TRBV28	TRBJ1-1	many	TGTGCCAGCAGGGAGGGGGCGACTGAAGCTTTCTTT	CASREGATEAFF
TRBD1	TRBV20-1	TRBJ2-7	few	TGCAGTGCTAGAGGGCAGGGGGACTACGAGCAGTACTTC	CSARGQGDYEQYF
TRBD1	TRBV29-1	TRBJ1-2	many	TGCAGCGTTGAGGCAGGGGGCCATGGCTACACCTTC	CSVEAGGHGYTF
-	TRBV2	TRBJ2-3	-	TGTGCCAGCAATAGGGACTCTACAGATACGCAGTATTTT	CASNRDSTDTQYF
-	TRBV12-3/TRBV12-4	TRBJ2-2	few	TGTGCCAGCAGTCTCGGAGGTACGAACACCGGGGAGCTGTTTTTT	CASSLGGTNTGELFF
-	TRBV10-1	TRBJ2-5	many	TGCGCCAGCAGTGGGGCAGGGCCAAGGGGGACCCAGTACTTC	CASSGAGPRGTQYF
-	TRBV13	TRBJ1-2	many	TGTGCCATACTTATCAGGGGAACCTCTGGCTACACCTTC	CAILIRGTSGYTF
TRBD1	TRBV27	TRBJ1-6	many	TGTGCCAGCAGATCCGACAGGGCTCATAGTTCACCCCTCCACTTT	CASRSDRAHSSPLHF
TRBD2	TRBV19	TRBJ2-1	many	TGTGCCAGTAATCGGGGGGGCGGCAATGAGCAGTTCTTC	CASNRGGGNEQFF
-	TRBV6-4	TRBJ2-1	medium-sized	TGTGCCAGCAGTGACTCAGCGGGCTCCTACAATGAGCAGTTCTTC	CASSDSAGSYNEQFF
TRBD2	TRBV29-1	TRBJ2-2	once	TGCAGCGTTGTTCTGGGTAGCGGGAGCACCGGGGAGCTGTTTTTT	CSVVLGSGSTGELFF
-	TRBV20-1	TRBJ1-1	-	TGCAGTGCTAGAGATCTTGCCAGGATGGGTACTGAAGCTTTCTTT	CSARDLARMGTEAFF
TRBD2	TRBV19	TRBJ2-1	many	TGTGCCACCAGACTAGCGGGTTCCTACAATGAGCAGTTCTTC	CATRLAGSYNEQFF
-	TRBV10-3	TRBJ1-1	many	TGTGCCATCAGTGAAGTTTGGGGGAGCACTGAAGCTTTCTTT	CAISEVWGSTEAFF
-	TRBV20-1	TRBJ1-1	many	TGCAGTGCCAGGCCGGGTGTGAGCACTGAAGCTTTCTTT	CSARPGVSTEAFF
TRBD1	TRBV25-1	TRBJ1-6	many	TGTGCCAGCCAGGGGGGCTATAATTCACCCCTCCACTTT	CASQGGYNSPLHF
TRBD1	TRBV29-1	TRBJ2-7	few	TGCAGCGGGTTACAGGGGGCCGAGCAGTACTTC	CSGLQGAEQYF
-	TRBV7-8	TRBJ1-5	few	TGTGCCAGCAGCCCGACTATTCAGCCCAATAGCAATCAGCCCCAGCATTTT	CASSPTIQPNSNQPQHF
TRBD1	TRBV5-1	TRBJ1-2	-	TGCGCCAGCGGAATGGGACAGGGATATAACTATGGCTACACCTTC	CASGMGQGYNYGYTF
-	TRBV4-1	TRBJ2-1	many	TGCGCCAGCAGCCAGGAACTGACACCCCCGAATAGGAATGAGCAGTTCTTC	CASSQELTPPNRNEQFF
-	TRBV25-1	TRBJ2-5	many	TGTGCCAGCAGTGAATCTCCGAACCGGGAGACCCAGTACTTC	CASSESPNRETQYF
TRBD1	TRBV29-1	TRBJ2-1	medium-sized	TGCAGCCTGACCGGGACAGGATTCAACAATGAGCAGTTCTTC	CSLTGTGFNNEQFF
-	TRBV29-1	TRBJ1-1	many	TGCAGCGGGACAGAGAACACTGAAGCTTTCTTT	CSGTENTEAFF
-	TRBV29-1	TRBJ2-3	many	TGCAGCGTTGAGGATGGGTACACAGATACGCAGTATTTT	CSVEDGYTDTQYF
-	TRBV29-1	TRBJ1-1	-	TGCAGCGTTGATTACAGTGAGAACACTGAAGCTTTCTTT	CSVDYSENTEAFF
-	TRBV20-1	TRBJ2-3	-	TGCAGTCGGGACGCGATGAGCACAGATACGCAGTATTTT	CSRDAMSTDTQYF
TRBD2	TRBV6-5	TRBJ2-3	few	TGTGCCAGCAGTCCCCCTGGCGGGAGGGATGATACGCAGTATTTT	CASSPPGGRDDTQYF
TRBD2	TRBV20-1	TRBJ2-1	-	TGCAGTGCTCGGGGACTAGCGGGCCATCCGTACAATGAGCAGTTCTTC	CSARGLAGHPYNEQFF
TRBD2	TRBV6-6	TRBJ2-1	many	TGTGCCAGCAGTTACACGGCACGGCGGGGGAGGTTTGACAATGAGCAGTTCTTC	CASSYTARRGRFDNEQFF
TRBD2	TRBV4-1	TRBJ2-7	many	TGCGCCAGCAGCCGGACTAGCGGGAAATACAGGAGCTCCTACGAGCAGTACTTC	CASSRTSGKYRSSYEQYF
TRBD1	TRBV5-5	TRBJ1-3	many	TGTGCCAGCACACGCGGGACAGCTGGAAACACCATATATTTT	CASTRGTAGNTIYF
-	TRBV3-1	TRBJ2-2	many	TGTGCCAGCAGCCAGCGTCCGGACACCGGGGAGCTGTTTTTT	CASSQRPDTGELFF
-	TRBV30	TRBJ1-5	many	TGTGCCTGGAGTATGGGAGGAGGACAGCCCCAGCATTTT	CAWSMGGGQPQHF
-	TRBV19	TRBJ2-7	many	TGTGCCAGTTCGTCACCGGGACCGATGAACGAGCAGTACTTC	CASSSPGPMNEQYF
-	TRBV4-1	TRBJ1-3	-	TGCGCCAGCAGCCAAGATTCGGAGAGCTCTGGAAACACCATATATTTT	CASSQDSESSGNTIYF
-	TRBV11-2	TRBJ2-7	many	TGTGCCAGCAGCTTAGATTCAGGGAACTACGAGCAGTACTTC	CASSLDSGNYEQYF
-	TRBV5-4	TRBJ1-2	many	TGTGCCAGCAGCCCCGGTTGGGCAGGGTTTGATGGCTACACCTTC	CASSPGWAGFDGYTF
-	TRBV7-2	TRBJ2-1	many	TGTGCCAGCAGTCCAGGACCGGTCAATGAGCAGTTCTTC	CASSPGPVNEQFF
TRBD1	TRBV15	TRBJ2-1	-	TGTGCCACCAGCGCCTGGGACAGTGAGCAGTTCTTC	CATSAWDSEQFF
TRBD2	TRBV5-4	TRBJ2-3	many	TGTGCCAGCAGGCTAGCGGGAGCAGATACGCAGTATTTT	CASRLAGADTQYF
-	TRBV9	TRBJ2-1	many	TGTGCCAGCAGCGACCCCTCAGGGCGTGAGCAGTTCTTC	CASSDPSGREQFF
-	TRBV3-1	TRBJ1-1	few	TGTGCCAGCAGCCAAGAAAGAGGAGGGCAGGGGACTGAAGCTTTCTTT	CASSQERGGQGTEAFF
-	TRBV20-1	TRBJ2-2	many	TGCAGTGCTAGAGATGTGATAGCGCTGAACACCGGGGAGCTGTTTTTT	CSARDVIALNTGELFF
TRBD1	TRBV11-2	TRBJ2-5	many	TGTGCCAGCAGCCTCCGGACAGGGGGCGGGGAGACCCAGTACTTC	CASSLRTGGGETQYF
-	TRBV6-2/TRBV6-3	TRBJ2-2	few	TGTGCCAGCACGAATGGATTCGGGGAGCTGTTTTTT	CASTNGFGELFF
TRBD2	TRBV5-1	TRBJ2-2	many	TGCGCCAGCAGATTACTAGCGGAGAACACCGGGGAGCTGTTTTTT	CASRLLAENTGELFF
-	TRBV27	TRBJ2-7	many	TGTGCCAGCCGCGAAGGCGGTTCCTCCTACGAGCAGTACTTC	CASREGGSSYEQYF
-	TRBV7-9	TRBJ1-1	many	TGTGCCAGCAGCCCAACTAACACTGAAGCTTTCTTT	CASSPTNTEAFF
TRBD1	TRBV7-2	TRBJ1-5	-	TGTGCCAGCAGCTTGACAGGGTTGAATCAGCCCCAGCATTTT	CASSLTGLNQPQHF
-	TRBV20-1	TRBJ2-7	medium-sized	TGCAGTGCTAGAGTCCGGACTCCCCCCTACGAGCAGTACTTC	CSARVRTPPYEQYF
-	TRBV7-9	TRBJ2-5	many	TGTGCCAGCAGCGACAACTTGGAGACCCAGTACTTC	CASSDNLETQYF
-	TRBV27	TRBJ2-3	-	TGTGCCAGCAGCTTCAGAGACCACCGGCAGTATTTT	CASSFRDHRQYF
TRBD1	TRBV7-9	TRBJ2-7	many	TGTGCCAGCAGCTCTTGGACAGGGGTCGCGGAGCAGTACTTC	CASSSWTGVAEQYF
-	TRBV20-1	TRBJ2-7	many	TGCAGTGCTAGACCTCAGGCGGGACAAGGCCTCTACGAGCAGTACTTC	CSARPQAGQGLYEQYF
-	TRBV21-1	TRBJ1-1	many	TGTGCCAGCAGCAATTTGGGGAGGAGCACTGAAGCTTTCTTT	CASSNLGRSTEAFF
TRBD1	TRBV6-1	TRBJ1-2	-	TGTGCCAGCAGGCAGACACAGGGGGCTGGTGGCTACACCTTC	CASRQTQGAGGYTF
-	TRBV6-4	TRBJ2-1	medium-sized	TGTGCCAGCAGTGGGACTAGGGGGGATTACAATGAGCAGTTCTTC	CASSGTRGDYNEQFF
TRBD2	TRBV11-2	TRBJ2-1	many	TGTGCCAGCAGCCCTATTTTAGCGGGAGGGTTCTTC	CASSPILAGGFF
-	TRBV20-1	TRBJ2-2	many	TGCAGTGCTAGATCACCGGGATTTGGGGCCGGGGAGCTGTTTTTT	CSARSPGFGAGELFF